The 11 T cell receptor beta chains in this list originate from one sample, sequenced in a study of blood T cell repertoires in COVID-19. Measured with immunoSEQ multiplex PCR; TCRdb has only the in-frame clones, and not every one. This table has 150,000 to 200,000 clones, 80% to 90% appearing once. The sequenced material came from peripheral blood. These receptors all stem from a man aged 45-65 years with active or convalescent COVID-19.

The CDR3 spells CASLGTGQAYNEQFF. DNA for the CDR3: TGTGCCAGCCTTGGTACCGGACAGGCCTACAATGAGCAGTTCTTC. The chain couples TRBV28 to TRBJ2-1; TRBD1 matches 7 bases. Germline values: CDR1 MDHEN, CDR2 SYDVKM. Germline trimming cut 8 bases from V and 2 bases from J; bases unmatched to any gene: 9. CDR3 size: 15 residues.

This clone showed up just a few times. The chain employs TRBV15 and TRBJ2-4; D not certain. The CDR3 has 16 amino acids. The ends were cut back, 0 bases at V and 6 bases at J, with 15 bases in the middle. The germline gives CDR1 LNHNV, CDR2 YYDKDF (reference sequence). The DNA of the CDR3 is TGTGCCACCAGCAGAGACTACCCCCCGGTCGGAAACATTCAGTACTTC. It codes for CATSRDYPPVGNIQYF.

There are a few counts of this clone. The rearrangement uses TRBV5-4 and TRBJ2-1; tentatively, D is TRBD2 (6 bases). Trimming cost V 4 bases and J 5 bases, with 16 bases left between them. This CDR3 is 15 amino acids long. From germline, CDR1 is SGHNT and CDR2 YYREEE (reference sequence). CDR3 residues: CASSTRGGDHNEQFF. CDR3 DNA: TGTGCCAGCAGCACTAGGGGCGGGGACCACAATGAGCAGTTCTTC.

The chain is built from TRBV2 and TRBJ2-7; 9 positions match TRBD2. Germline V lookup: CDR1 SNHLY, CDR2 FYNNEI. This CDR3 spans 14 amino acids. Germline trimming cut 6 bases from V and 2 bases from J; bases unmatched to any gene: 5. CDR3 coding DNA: TGTGCCAGCAGCGCGGGGGGGGTTACCTACGAGCAGTACTTC. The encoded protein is CASSAGGVTYEQYF.

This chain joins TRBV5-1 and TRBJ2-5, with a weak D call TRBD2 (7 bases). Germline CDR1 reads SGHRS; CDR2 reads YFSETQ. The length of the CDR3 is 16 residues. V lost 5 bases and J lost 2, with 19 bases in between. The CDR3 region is CASRREGGLLQETQYF. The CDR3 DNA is TGCGCCAGCAGGAGGGAGGGGGGTTTACTTCAAGAGACCCAGTACTTC.

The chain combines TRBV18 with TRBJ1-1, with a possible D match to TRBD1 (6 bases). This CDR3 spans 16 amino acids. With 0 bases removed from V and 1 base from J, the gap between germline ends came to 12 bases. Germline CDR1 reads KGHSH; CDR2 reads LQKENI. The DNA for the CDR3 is TGTGCCAGCTCACCACCCACAGGGATGGGGAACACTGAAGCTTTCTTT. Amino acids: CASSPPTGMGNTEAFF.

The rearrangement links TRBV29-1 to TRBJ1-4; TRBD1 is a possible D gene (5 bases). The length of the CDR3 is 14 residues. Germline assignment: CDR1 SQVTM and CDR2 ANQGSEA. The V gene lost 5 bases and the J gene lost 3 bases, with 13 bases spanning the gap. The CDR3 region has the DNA TGCAGCGTTTGGGAGGGGTATCCTAATGAAAAACTGTTTTTT. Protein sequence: CSVWEGYPNEKLFF.

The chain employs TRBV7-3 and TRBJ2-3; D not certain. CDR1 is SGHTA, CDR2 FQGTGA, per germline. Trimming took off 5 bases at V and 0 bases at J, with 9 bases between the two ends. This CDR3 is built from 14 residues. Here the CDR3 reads CASSGWPSTDTQYF. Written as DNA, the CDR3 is TGTGCCAGCAGCGGCTGGCCTAGCACAGATACGCAGTATTTT. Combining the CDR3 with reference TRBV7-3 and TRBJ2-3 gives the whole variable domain GAGVSQTPSNKVTEKGKYVELRCDPISGHTALYWYRQSLGQGPEFLIYFQGTGAADDSGLPNDRFFAVRPEGSVSTLKIQRTERGDSAVYLCASSGWPSTDTQYFGPGTRLTVL.

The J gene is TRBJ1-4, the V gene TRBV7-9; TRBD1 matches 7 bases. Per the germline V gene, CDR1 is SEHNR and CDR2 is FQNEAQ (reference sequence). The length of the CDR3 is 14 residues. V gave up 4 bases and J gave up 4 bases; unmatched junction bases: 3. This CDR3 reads CASSWDSVNEKLFF. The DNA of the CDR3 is TGTGCCAGCAGCTGGGACAGCGTTAATGAAAAACTGTTTTTT.

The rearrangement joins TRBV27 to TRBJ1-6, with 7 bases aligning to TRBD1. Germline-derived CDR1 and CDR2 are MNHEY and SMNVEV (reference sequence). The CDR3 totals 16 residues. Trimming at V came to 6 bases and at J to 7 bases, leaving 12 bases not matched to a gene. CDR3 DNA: TGTGCCAGCAGCCCCCGGACAGGCGGCCTCAATTCACCCCTCCACTTT. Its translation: CASSPRTGGLNSPLHF.

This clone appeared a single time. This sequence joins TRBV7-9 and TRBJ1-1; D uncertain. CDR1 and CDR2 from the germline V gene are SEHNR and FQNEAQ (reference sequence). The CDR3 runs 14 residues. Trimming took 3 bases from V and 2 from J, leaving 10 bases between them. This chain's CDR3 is CASSLGTFNTEAFF. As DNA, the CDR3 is TGTGCCAGCAGCTTGGGCACCTTTAACACTGAAGCTTTCTTT.